The sample holds one count of the clone carrying this T cell receptor (beta chain). CDR1 SGHKS and CDR2 YYEKEE come from the germline V gene (reference sequence). V shed 4 bases, J shed 1 base, and the junction held 9 bases outside the gene matches. This CDR3 is 16 amino acids long. This record belongs to a study of blood T cell repertoires in COVID-19. The overall study: COVID-19 samples from acute and convalescent phases originated in the United States, Italy and Spain. Sources were T cells, B-cell-depleted T cells, or PBMCs; the material itself was cDNA or gDNA.

TCRdb's copy holds only in-frame clones and misses some; the assay was immunoSEQ multiplex PCR. The sample consists of around 27,000 clones, roughly nine tenths of them appearing once. This chain connects TRBV5-5 to TRBJ1-2; 8 bases are a match to TRBD1. The TCR originated in a man in his sixties with acute or convalescent COVID-19. Material for sequencing was peripheral blood. The CDR3 is CASSAIGTGVNYGYTF. Written as DNA, the CDR3 is TGTGCCAGCAGCGCCATTGGGACAGGAGTTAACTATGGCTACACCTTC.